The entry that follows covers one T cell receptor (beta chain) sequence. Its cognate antigen is unknown. The PCR had 60 Vbeta and 13 Jbeta primers. This table comes from immunoSEQ multiplex PCR, and its TCRdb copy is limited to in-frame clones, with some not included. The sample holds under 150,000 clones, 81% seen once. The record originates from a study of cytomegalovirus exposure and HLA in healthy donors. The overall study: Researchers found that about 82% of 350 to 500 genotyped donors fell within the Caucasian-associated ancestry cluster.

Germline-derived CDR1 and CDR2 are MNHNY and SVGAGI (reference sequence). The trim removed 7 bases at V and 5 bases at J, leaving 3 bases unmatched. CDR3 length: 13 residues. Findings and caveats of the study: The sole available immune exposure information was CMV serostatus.

This sequence joins TRBV6-6 and TRBJ2-1; 9 bases line up with TRBD2. The sample comprised PBMCs. The TCR was taken from a woman in her forties in good health and CMV-seropositive. CDR3 sequence: CASTLAGNNEQFF. DNA of the CDR3: TGTGCCAGCACCCTAGCGGGAAACAATGAGCAGTTCTTC.